The 21 T cell receptor beta chains below come from one sample, sequenced in a study of CXCR3-negative and CXCR3-positive naive CD8 T cells. The libraries of TRB cDNA were prepared using 5' RACE with UMI labels. For each CDR3 protein, TCRdb gives one entry from its re-call of the 5' RACE reads, without DNA. This sample's table reports about 56,000 distinct CDR3 sequences. The sample was memory CD8+ T cells from blood. All receptors come from a human donor in good health. Some clones in this sample may be carry-over from other donors' samples.

The chain combines TRBV7-9 with TRBJ1-4; checking the TCRdb D call of TRBD1 is not possible without DNA. This CDR3 is built from 21 residues. Germline-derived CDR1 and CDR2 are SEHNR and FQNEAQ (reference sequence). The CDR3 region is CASSLESPRQGESATNEKLFF.

CDR3 region: CSVPGRGTDTQYF. The chain employs TRBV29-1 and TRBJ2-3; TCRdb selects TRBD1, and the lack of DNA leaves this call unchecked. Germline V gives CDR1 SQVTM, CDR2 ANQGSEA. The CDR3 loop spans 13 amino acids.

The chain has TRBV5-6 and TRBJ2-7; the TRBD1 assignment by TCRdb is unverifiable without DNA. CDR1 is SGHDT and CDR2 is YYEEEE in the germline V gene. The CDR3 totals 14 residues. CDR3 region: CASRRGQGRDEQYF.

The chain couples TRBV20-1 to TRBJ1-1; TCRdb outputs TRBD1, but without DNA this stays unchecked. Per the germline V gene, CDR1 is DFQATT and CDR2 is SNEGSKA (reference sequence). The CDR3 covers 13 residues. CDR3 amino acids: CSARGQGDTEAFF.

The CDR3 reads CASSLGASGGLFSYEQYF. The rearrangement uses TRBV5-8 and TRBJ2-7; absent DNA, TCRdb's TRBD2 call cannot be checked. This CDR3 is built from 18 residues. Per germline, CDR1 SGHTS and CDR2 YDEGEE.

The chain combines TRBV12-5 with TRBJ2-5. The germline CDR1 and CDR2 sequences are LGHNT and FRNRAP. The CDR3 length is 14 residues. The CDR3 loop reads CASGFLVGQETQYF.

The chain joins TRBV6-5 to TRBJ1-1. Germline V gene sequence: CDR1 MNHEY, CDR2 SVGAGI. The CDR3 runs 16 residues. The CDR3 loop reads CASSYLTAPTNTEAFF.

This sequence joins TRBV4-1 and TRBJ1-1; TCRdb's D gene call, TRBD1, goes unchecked for lack of DNA. Per the germline V gene, CDR1 is MGHRA and CDR2 is YSYEKL. The CDR3 covers 15 residues. This CDR3 reads CASSQAGGENTEAFF.

The V and J genes are TRBV18 and TRBJ1-2; no DNA is available, so the TRBD1 call from TCRdb remains unchecked. The germline CDR1 and CDR2 sequences are KGHSH and LQKENI. The CDR3 is 15 amino acids. CDR3 sequence reads: CASSPPLAGNYGYTF. Full variable domain (outside the CDR3, taken from reference TRBV18 and TRBJ1-2): NAGVMQNPRHLVRRRGQEARLRCSPMKGHSHVYWYRQLPEEGLKFMVYLQKENIIDESGMPKERFSAEFPKEGPSILRIQQVVRGDSAAYFCASSPPLAGNYGYTFGSGTRLTVV.

V usage is TRBV27 and J usage is TRBJ2-7. The CDR3 extends over 13 amino acids. In germline, CDR1 is MNHEY, CDR2 SMNVEV (reference sequence). The CDR3 loop reads CASSLHSAYEQYF.

This rearrangement joins TRBV6-6 to TRBJ2-5. From germline, CDR1 is MNHNY and CDR2 SVGAGI (reference sequence). The CDR3 length is 13 residues. The CDR3 reads CASRVVYQETQYF.

This sequence joins TRBV20-1 and TRBJ2-7; the D gene TCRdb calls, TRBD1, cannot be checked with no DNA. The germline V gene encodes CDR1 DFQATT and CDR2 SNEGSKA (reference sequence). CDR3 length equals 15 residues. The CDR3 loop reads CSARGERDSAYEQYF.

This chain links TRBV7-2 with TRBJ2-2. Germline CDR1 and CDR2: SGHTA and FQGNSA. The CDR3 length is 14 residues. This chain's CDR3 is CASSFGVNTGELFF.

This rearrangement joins TRBV20-1 to TRBJ1-2; there is no DNA to check the TCRdb D call of TRBD1. This CDR3 region has 13 residues. Germline V gene data show CDR1 as DFQATT and CDR2 as SNEGSKA (reference sequence). The CDR3 is CSAQPGANYGYTF.

The rearrangement links TRBV20-1 to TRBJ1-2; TCRdb gives TRBD1 as the D gene, but with no DNA this cannot be confirmed. This CDR3 region has 15 residues. Germline V gives CDR1 DFQATT, CDR2 SNEGSKA (reference sequence). The chain's CDR3 is CSAIPFRGGMDGYTF.

The rearrangement links TRBV2 to TRBJ2-7. The CDR3 length is 12 residues. Germline values: CDR1 SNHLY, CDR2 FYNNEI. The CDR3 protein is CASSVSVHEQYF. Together with reference TRBV2 and TRBJ2-7, the CDR3 gives the full variable domain: EPEVTQTPSHQVTQMGQEVILRCVPISNHLYFYWYRQILGQKVEFLVSFYNNEISEKSEIFDDQFSVERPDGSNFTLKIRSTKLEDSAMYFCASSVSVHEQYFGPGTRLTVT.

The chain carries TRBV13 and TRBJ1-1; the D call of TRBD1 rests on TCRdb alone, since no DNA is present to check it. The CDR3 length is 15 residues. CDR1 and CDR2 from the germline V gene are PRHDT and FYEKMQ (reference sequence). The CDR3 protein is CASSLRQGENTEAFF.

The chain joins TRBV28 to TRBJ1-5. The CDR3 runs to 13 residues. Germline V gene data show CDR1 as MDHEN and CDR2 as SYDVKM. CDR3 in amino acids: CASSSDGNQPQHF. Complete variable domain (other parts from reference TRBV28 and TRBJ1-5): DVKVTQSSRYLVKRTGEKVFLECVQDMDHENMFWYRQDPGLGLRLIYFSYDVKMKEKGDIPEGYSVSREKKERFSLILESASTNQTSMYLCASSSDGNQPQHFGDGTRLSIL.

The V and J genes are TRBV7-9 and TRBJ2-5; TCRdb designates TRBD2, a call that cannot be tested without DNA. The CDR3 loop spans 16 amino acids. Germline assignment: CDR1 SEHNR and CDR2 FQNEAQ (reference sequence). This chain's CDR3 is CASTFLISGSQETQYF.

This chain joins TRBV12-3 or TRBV12-4 and TRBJ2-7; TCRdb outputs TRBD1, but without DNA this stays unchecked. This CDR3 has 12 amino acids. The CDR3 here is CASTPGEGEQYF.

The rearrangement links TRBV4-3 to TRBJ2-1; TCRdb outputs TRBD1, but without DNA this stays unchecked. There are 17 residues in the CDR3. Germline V lookup: CDR1 LGHNA, CDR2 YSLEER. CDR3 loop: CASSQDYLGGRGNEQFF.